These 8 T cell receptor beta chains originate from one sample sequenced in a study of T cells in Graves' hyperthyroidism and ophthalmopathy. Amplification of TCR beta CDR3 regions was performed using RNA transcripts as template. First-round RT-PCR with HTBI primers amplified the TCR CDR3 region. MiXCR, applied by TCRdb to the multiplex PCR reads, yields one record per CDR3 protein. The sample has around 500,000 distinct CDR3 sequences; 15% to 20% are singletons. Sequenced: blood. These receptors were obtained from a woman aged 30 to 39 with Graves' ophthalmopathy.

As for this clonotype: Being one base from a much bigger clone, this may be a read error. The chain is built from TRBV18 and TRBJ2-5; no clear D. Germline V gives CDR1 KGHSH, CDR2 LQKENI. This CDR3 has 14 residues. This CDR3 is CASSPLPGREAQYF. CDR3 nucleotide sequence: TGTGCCAGCTCACCACTCCCAGGACGAGAGGCCCAGTACTTC.

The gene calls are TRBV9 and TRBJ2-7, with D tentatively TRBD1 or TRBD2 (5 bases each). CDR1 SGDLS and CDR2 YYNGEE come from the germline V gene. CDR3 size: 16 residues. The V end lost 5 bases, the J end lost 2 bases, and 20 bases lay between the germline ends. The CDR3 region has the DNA TGTGCCAGCAGTCGGGAAGGGGCAGGGTCGACCTACGAGCAGTACTTC. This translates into CASSREGAGSTYEQYF.

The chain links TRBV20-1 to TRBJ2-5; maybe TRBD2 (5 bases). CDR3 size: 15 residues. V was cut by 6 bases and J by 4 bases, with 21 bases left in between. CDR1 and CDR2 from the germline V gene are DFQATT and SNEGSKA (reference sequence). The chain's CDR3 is CSARSVLDFRETQYF. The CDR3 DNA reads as TGCAGTGCCAGGTCAGTGCTGGACTTCCGAGAGACCCAGTACTTC.

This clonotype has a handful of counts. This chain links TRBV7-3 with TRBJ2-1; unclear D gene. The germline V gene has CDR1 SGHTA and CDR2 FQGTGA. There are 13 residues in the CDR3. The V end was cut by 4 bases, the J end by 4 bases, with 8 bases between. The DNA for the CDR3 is TGTGCCAGCAGCTCCGGGTATTACAATGAGCAGTTCTTC. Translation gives CASSSGYYNEQFF.

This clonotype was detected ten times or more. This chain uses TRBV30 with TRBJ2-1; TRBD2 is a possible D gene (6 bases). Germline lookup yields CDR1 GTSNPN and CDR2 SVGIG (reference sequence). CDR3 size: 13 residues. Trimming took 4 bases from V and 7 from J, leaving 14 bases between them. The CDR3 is CAWIGRDRNEQFF. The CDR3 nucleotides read TGTGCCTGGATAGGGCGGGATAGGAATGAGCAGTTCTTC.

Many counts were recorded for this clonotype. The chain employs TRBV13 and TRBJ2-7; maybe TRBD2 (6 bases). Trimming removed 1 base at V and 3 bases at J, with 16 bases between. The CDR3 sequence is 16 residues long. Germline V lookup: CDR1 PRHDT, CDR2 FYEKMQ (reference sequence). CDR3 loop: CASSLAAGTRGYEQYF. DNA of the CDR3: TGTGCCAGCAGCTTAGCCGCGGGAACGCGCGGCTACGAGCAGTACTTC.

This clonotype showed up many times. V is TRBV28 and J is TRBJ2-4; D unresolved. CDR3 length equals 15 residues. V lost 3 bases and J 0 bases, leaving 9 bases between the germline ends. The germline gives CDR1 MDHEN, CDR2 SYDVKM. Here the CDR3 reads CASSFGQIAKNIQYF. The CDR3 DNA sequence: TGTGCCAGCAGTTTCGGGCAGATAGCCAAAAACATTCAGTACTTC.

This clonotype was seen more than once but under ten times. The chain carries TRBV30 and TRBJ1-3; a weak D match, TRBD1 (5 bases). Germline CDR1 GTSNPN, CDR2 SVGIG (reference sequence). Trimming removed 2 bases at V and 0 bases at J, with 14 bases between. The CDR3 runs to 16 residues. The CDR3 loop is CAWSWKGRGSGNTIYF. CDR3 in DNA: TGTGCCTGGAGTTGGAAGGGGAGAGGCTCTGGAAACACCATATATTTT.